A selection of T cell receptor beta chains follows, all from one sample in a study of T cells expressing NK-cell markers. From the 5' RACE reads, TCRdb lists one entry per CDR3 protein and no DNA. Seen in this sample are a few hundred thousand distinct CDR3 sequences; the ten most common clones hold 0.39%. The source material was blood T cells: a sorted CD56 or NKG2C T cell subset, CD4+ or CD8+ T cells, or bulk PBMC T cells (not recorded which). These receptors originate from a man aged 18 to 29 in good health. The CDR3 runs from the conserved cysteine through the conserved F or W. Fields, in order: J gene, V gene, CDR3 length, CDR3 protein.

j_call: TRBJ1-5; v_call: TRBV10-3; cdr3_length: 13; cdr3_aa: CATLYELNQPQHF
j_call: TRBJ2-7; v_call: TRBV29-1; cdr3_length: 13; cdr3_aa: CSALKADPYEQYF
j_call: TRBJ2-1; v_call: TRBV6-2/TRBV6-3; cdr3_length: 16; cdr3_aa: CASSLLGQGSPNEQFF
j_call: TRBJ2-1; v_call: TRBV27; cdr3_length: 12; cdr3_aa: CASSETTHEQFF
j_call: TRBJ2-2; v_call: TRBV5-6; cdr3_length: 16; cdr3_aa: CASSFTSGDGAGELFF
j_call: TRBJ2-6; v_call: TRBV29-1; cdr3_length: 17; cdr3_aa: CSVDVGQGVSGANVLTF
j_call: TRBJ1-1; v_call: TRBV20-1; cdr3_length: 15; cdr3_aa: CSASSLDRPNTEAFF
j_call: TRBJ2-3; v_call: TRBV27; cdr3_length: 14; cdr3_aa: CASSSLADTDTQYF
j_call: TRBJ2-5; v_call: TRBV24-1; cdr3_length: 17; cdr3_aa: CATSDFLGGQGSETQYF
j_call: TRBJ2-1; v_call: TRBV12-3/TRBV12-4; cdr3_length: 17; cdr3_aa: CASRLTRRTTFYNEQFF
j_call: TRBJ2-1; v_call: TRBV18; cdr3_length: 15; cdr3_aa: CASSPRREGFSEQFF
j_call: TRBJ1-5; v_call: TRBV4-1; cdr3_length: 16; cdr3_aa: CASSARTGYSNQPQHF
j_call: TRBJ2-1; v_call: TRBV20-1; cdr3_length: 15; cdr3_aa: CSATLGLAGGYEQFF
j_call: TRBJ1-1; v_call: TRBV20-1; cdr3_length: 13; cdr3_aa: CSATTPGQAEAFF
j_call: TRBJ2-1; v_call: TRBV27; cdr3_length: 14; cdr3_aa: CASGRWGSYNEQFF
j_call: TRBJ1-4; v_call: TRBV20-1; cdr3_length: 13; cdr3_aa: CSAWTGTEEKLFF
j_call: TRBJ1-1; v_call: TRBV19; cdr3_length: 15; cdr3_aa: CASTPPGLLNTEAFF
j_call: TRBJ1-1; v_call: TRBV6-1; cdr3_length: 14; cdr3_aa: CASSLGRRTTEAFF
j_call: TRBJ2-5; v_call: TRBV7-7; cdr3_length: 14; cdr3_aa: CASKAEPSQETQYF
j_call: TRBJ1-1; v_call: TRBV18; cdr3_length: 15; cdr3_aa: CASSPPPNRNTEAFF
j_call: TRBJ2-1; v_call: TRBV19; cdr3_length: 15; cdr3_aa: CASRSEGKFYNEQFF
j_call: TRBJ2-2; v_call: TRBV2; cdr3_length: 14; cdr3_aa: CASSGAGDTGELFF
j_call: TRBJ2-3; v_call: TRBV15; cdr3_length: 14; cdr3_aa: CATSRRLGTDTQYF
j_call: TRBJ2-1; v_call: TRBV14; cdr3_length: 14; cdr3_aa: CASSALAGYNEQFF
j_call: TRBJ2-6; v_call: TRBV4-2; cdr3_length: 18; cdr3_aa: CASSQDSGGRTGANVLTF
j_call: TRBJ1-1; v_call: TRBV27; cdr3_length: 12; cdr3_aa: CASSLQNTEAFF